A selection of T cell receptor beta chains follows, all from one sample in a study of Graves' ophthalmopathy and Graves' hyperthyroidism. TCRdb ran MiXCR on the multiplex PCR reads and lists one entry per CDR3 protein. The sample lists 740,000 or so distinct CDR3 sequences, approximately 40% occurring once. Material for sequencing was peripheral blood. The source is an adult man with Graves' ophthalmopathy. CDR3s include the opening cysteine and the closing phenylalanine or tryptophan. A D gene is named only where the DNA matches it firmly. Only some rows state a clone size, as once, few, many or a class for expanded clones.

size: many
V: TRBV2
D: TRBD1
J: TRBJ1-5
DNA: TGTGCCAGCAGCCCCACGGACAGGGGGGATCAGCCCCAGCATTTT
CDR3: CASSPTDRGDQPQHF

size: few
V: TRBV5-6
D: TRBD2
J: TRBJ2-7
DNA: TGTGCCAGCAGGGGGACTAACTACGAGCAGTACTTC
CDR3: CASRGTNYEQYF

size: few
V: TRBV7-2
D: NA
J: TRBJ2-2
DNA: TGTGCCAGCAGCCCAGGACACCTGAACACCGGGGAGCTGTTTTTT
CDR3: CASSPGHLNTGELFF

size: many
V: TRBV7-7
D: TRBD1
J: TRBJ2-7
DNA: TGTGCCAGCAGCCCCGAGGGGGCGCGGTTCGAGCAGTACTTC
CDR3: CASSPEGARFEQYF

size: few
V: TRBV20-1
D: TRBD1
J: TRBJ1-1
DNA: TGCAGTGCTCGAGCTCCAGGGGGGGCTGAAGCTTTCTTT
CDR3: CSARAPGGAEAFF

size: few
V: TRBV20-1
D: NA
J: TRBJ2-6
DNA: TGCAGTGCTAGTTTGCGGAACTCTGGGGCCAACGTCCTGACTTTC
CDR3: CSASLRNSGANVLTF

size: NA
V: TRBV10-3
D: TRBD1
J: TRBJ1-5
DNA: TGTGCCATCAGATCTACAGGGGGCGGCAATCAGCCCCAGCATTTT
CDR3: CAIRSTGGGNQPQHF

size: NA
V: TRBV10-2
D: TRBD1
J: TRBJ1-1
DNA: TGCGCCAGCAGTGCAGACAGGGGAGGAACTGAAGCTTTCTTT
CDR3: CASSADRGGTEAFF

size: NA
V: TRBV10-3
D: TRBD1
J: TRBJ1-2
DNA: TGTGCCATCAGTCTGACAGGGAATGGCTACACCTTC
CDR3: CAISLTGNGYTF

size: NA
V: TRBV25-1
D: TRBD1
J: TRBJ2-7
DNA: TGTGCCATCGGTACAGGGGGAGACGAGCAGTACTTC
CDR3: CAIGTGGDEQYF

size: NA
V: TRBV5-1
D: NA
J: TRBJ2-2
DNA: TGCGCCGGCAGCATCCGGGGGTATAACACCGGGGAGCTGTTTTTT
CDR3: CAGSIRGYNTGELFF

size: NA
V: TRBV20-1
D: NA
J: TRBJ2-7
DNA: TGCAGTGCGCCCCTCTTATCGGCGGGGTACGAGCAGTACTTC
CDR3: CSAPLLSAGYEQYF

size: many
V: TRBV2
D: NA
J: TRBJ1-2
DNA: TGTGCCACCCGGGACATGGCGACCAATGGCTACACCTTC
CDR3: CATRDMATNGYTF

size: many
V: TRBV20-1
D: TRBD1
J: TRBJ2-5
DNA: TGCAGTCCCTTAGCGCCCAGGGGGGAGACCCAGTACTTC
CDR3: CSPLAPRGETQYF

size: many
V: TRBV7-8
D: TRBD1
J: TRBJ1-6
DNA: TGTGCCAGCAGCTTACCGGACAGGGAGAATTCACCCCTCCACTTT
CDR3: CASSLPDRENSPLHF

size: few
V: TRBV11-2
D: TRBD1
J: TRBJ1-2
DNA: TGTGCCAGCAGCCAAGATCGCCGGGACAGGGGCTTTCGCTATGGCTACACCTTC
CDR3: CASSQDRRDRGFRYGYTF

size: few
V: TRBV15
D: TRBD1
J: TRBJ2-3
DNA: TGTGCCACCAGCAGCGGGACAGGGGAGACAGATACGCAGTATTTT
CDR3: CATSSGTGETDTQYF

size: many
V: TRBV25-1
D: TRBD1
J: TRBJ1-4
DNA: TGTGCCAGCAGTGGACAGGGGGCGCAGGATGAAAAACTGTTTTTT
CDR3: CASSGQGAQDEKLFF

size: many
V: TRBV20-1
D: TRBD2
J: TRBJ2-7
DNA: TGCAGTGCTGGTCGGACTAGCGGGGGTTCGTACGAGCAGTACTTC
CDR3: CSAGRTSGGSYEQYF

size: NA
V: TRBV20-1
D: TRBD1
J: TRBJ1-2
DNA: TGCAGTGCTACACCACTAGACAGGGGGCGATTCTTAGGTGGCTACACCTTC
CDR3: CSATPLDRGRFLGGYTF

size: once
V: TRBV25-1
D: NA
J: TRBJ2-2
DNA: TGTGCCTGGAGTGGATGGGCCGAGAACACCGGGGAGCTGTTTTTT
CDR3: CAWSGWAENTGELFF

size: many
V: TRBV10-3
D: TRBD1
J: TRBJ1-5
DNA: TGTGCCATCAGGACCCAATTCTCTGACAGGGCCCATCAGCCCCAGCATTTT
CDR3: CAIRTQFSDRAHQPQHF

size: once
V: TRBV7-2
D: TRBD2
J: TRBJ2-7
DNA: TGTGCCAGCAGCCGGACTTGGACTAGCGGAGCGTACGAGCAGTACTTC
CDR3: CASSRTWTSGAYEQYF

size: NA
V: TRBV7-8
D: TRBD1
J: TRBJ1-6
DNA: TGTGCCAGCAGCCACCCTGCAGGGACAGTAAATTCACCCCTCCACTTT
CDR3: CASSHPAGTVNSPLHF

size: many
V: TRBV7-9
D: NA
J: TRBJ1-6
DNA: TGTGCCAGCAGCCAGCAAGGGCGTAATTCACCCCTCCACTTT
CDR3: CASSQQGRNSPLHF

size: NA
V: TRBV7-3
D: TRBD1
J: TRBJ1-6
DNA: TGTGCCTGGACCCAGGGGACAGGGAATAATTCACCCCTCCACTTT
CDR3: CAWTQGTGNNSPLHF

size: NA
V: TRBV29-1
D: NA
J: TRBJ1-3
DNA: TGCAGCGTGGAGACAGGAATGAACACCATATATTTT
CDR3: CSVETGMNTIYF

size: NA
V: TRBV5-6
D: NA
J: TRBJ1-3
DNA: TGTGCTAGAGTGGAGGGAAACACCATATATTTT
CDR3: CARVEGNTIYF

size: once
V: TRBV10-3
D: NA
J: TRBJ1-2
DNA: TGTGCCAGCAGCCAAGACCCACAAGGGGTTTGGGGCTATGGCTACACCTTC
CDR3: CASSQDPQGVWGYGYTF

size: NA
V: TRBV7-9
D: NA
J: TRBJ2-5
DNA: TGTGCCAGCAGCTTAATAGCCGGGAGACCACAAGAGACCCAGTACTTC
CDR3: CASSLIAGRPQETQYF

size: many
V: TRBV7-9
D: NA
J: TRBJ1-2
DNA: TGTGCCAGCAGCTTAGGACAGAATCCTAACTATGGCTACACCTTC
CDR3: CASSLGQNPNYGYTF

size: NA
V: TRBV9
D: NA
J: TRBJ2-2
DNA: TGTGCCAGCAGTGTCCTCCTCGGGAACACCGGGGAGCTGTTTTTT
CDR3: CASSVLLGNTGELFF

size: NA
V: TRBV7-9
D: NA
J: TRBJ1-5
DNA: TGTGCCAGCAGCACACTTGGGAGGGGCGGTCAGCCCCAGCATTTT
CDR3: CASSTLGRGGQPQHF

size: NA
V: TRBV19
D: NA
J: TRBJ1-4
DNA: TGTGCCAGTAGCCCTCCGGGGGGTGAAAAACTGTTTTTT
CDR3: CASSPPGGEKLFF

size: NA
V: TRBV7-9
D: NA
J: TRBJ1-1
DNA: TGTGCCTGGAGCCCCGGGGGAGGGCGTTACACTGAAGCTTTCTTT
CDR3: CAWSPGGGRYTEAFF

size: many
V: TRBV29-1
D: NA
J: TRBJ2-2
DNA: TGCAGCGTTGGGGGGTACGGGACCGGGGAGCTGTTTTTT
CDR3: CSVGGYGTGELFF

size: NA
V: TRBV5-5
D: NA
J: TRBJ1-6
DNA: TGTGCCAGCAGCGCCACCGGGCATAATTCACCCCTCCACTTT
CDR3: CASSATGHNSPLHF

size: few
V: TRBV15
D: TRBD1
J: TRBJ1-5
DNA: TGTGCCACCAGCAGAGATTTACAGGGGCGACACTGGGATAGCAATCAGCCCCAGCATTTT
CDR3: CATSRDLQGRHWDSNQPQHF

size: few
V: TRBV11-2
D: NA
J: TRBJ1-6
DNA: TGTGCCAGCAGCTTATTTGCAGGGGATTCACCCCTCCACTTT
CDR3: CASSLFAGDSPLHF

size: NA
V: TRBV20-1
D: TRBD1
J: TRBJ1-4
DNA: TGCAGTGCTCCCCTGATACAGGGGAATGAAAAACTGTTTTTT
CDR3: CSAPLIQGNEKLFF

size: NA
V: TRBV7-9
D: NA
J: TRBJ1-1
DNA: TGTGCCAGCAGCTTAAGAGTTGTCAGGCCGGTTGAAGCTTTCTTT
CDR3: CASSLRVVRPVEAFF

size: few
V: TRBV7-2
D: TRBD1
J: TRBJ2-2
DNA: TGTGCCAGCAGATGGGACAGGGCAACCGGGGAGCTGTTTTTT
CDR3: CASRWDRATGELFF

size: NA
V: TRBV2
D: TRBD1
J: TRBJ2-2
DNA: TGTGCCAGCAGAGAGACAGGGGTCATCGGGGAGCTGTTTTTT
CDR3: CASRETGVIGELFF

size: NA
V: TRBV25-1
D: TRBD2
J: TRBJ2-5
DNA: TGTGCCAGCAGCCGTCGGACTAGCGGCGGGGCCCAAGAGACCCAGTACTTC
CDR3: CASSRRTSGGAQETQYF

size: NA
V: TRBV9
D: NA
J: TRBJ1-6
DNA: TGTGCCAGCAGTTTCTTTAGGAGGTACTATAATTCACCCCTCCACTTT
CDR3: CASSFFRRYYNSPLHF

size: few
V: TRBV5-4
D: NA
J: TRBJ2-7
DNA: TGTGCCATCCCACGGGGGATCGGAACCTACGAGCAGTACTTC
CDR3: CAIPRGIGTYEQYF

size: NA
V: TRBV6-6
D: NA
J: TRBJ1-2
DNA: TGTGCCAGCAGTTACTCTGCCCGGCGTGGCTACACCTTC
CDR3: CASSYSARRGYTF

size: many
V: TRBV19
D: TRBD1
J: TRBJ1-2
DNA: TGTGCCAGTACCGAGACAGGGTTAAGCGATGGCTACACCTTC
CDR3: CASTETGLSDGYTF

size: NA
V: TRBV29-1
D: NA
J: TRBJ1-1
DNA: TGCAGCGTTGCTCAGAGGCCGAACACTGAAGCTTTCTTT
CDR3: CSVAQRPNTEAFF

size: NA
V: TRBV7-2
D: NA
J: TRBJ1-2
DNA: TGTGCCAGCGGCAATAGGGGTGGTGGCTACACCTTC
CDR3: CASGNRGGGYTF

size: NA
V: TRBV19
D: TRBD1
J: TRBJ2-5
DNA: TGTGCCAGTAGTATACAGGGGGACCAAGAGACCCAGTACTTC
CDR3: CASSIQGDQETQYF

size: few
V: TRBV15
D: TRBD2
J: TRBJ2-3
DNA: TGTGCCACCAGCAGTACGGGACAGCGGGGGGACGAACCGCAGTATTTT
CDR3: CATSSTGQRGDEPQYF

size: many
V: TRBV7-8
D: NA
J: TRBJ1-3
DNA: TGTGCCAGCAGTCCACAGGGTCCTGGAAACACCATATATTTT
CDR3: CASSPQGPGNTIYF